The present TCR beta chain was sequenced within a study of OX40 agonist ivuxolimab in advanced cancers. Overall study: Patients were treated with ivuxolimab, an agonistic anti-OX40 (CD134) antibody.

The germline gives CDR1 MNHEY, CDR2 SVGAGI. There are 15 residues in the CDR3. V lost 2 bases, J lost 4 bases, and 12 bases lay in between. Profiling relied on immunoSEQ multiplex PCR, and the TCRdb table lists in-frame clones only, not all of them. The sample shows around 22,000 clones, 80% to 90% of them seen only once. With regard to this clone: Its cognate antigen is unknown.

Study findings and constraints: Partial responders at 0.1-3.0 mg/kg had among the lowest clonal expansion. Relative to CD4+ cells, CD8+ T cells on average had more expanded clones. Clonal expansion was seen in CD4+ and CD8+ blood T cells by week 6 at 0.1 to 3.0 mg/kg.

This chain links TRBV6-5 with TRBJ1-5; possible D gene TRBD1, 5 bases. Sample: CD4+ or CD8+ T cells sorted from blood, taken in a trial of the OX40 agonist ivuxolimab. The receptor comes from an adult with an advanced solid tumor such as melanoma, head and neck, liver or kidney cancer. The CDR3: CASSYRGGINQPQHF. The DNA for the CDR3 is TGTGCCAGCAGTTACCGGGGGGGGATAAATCAGCCCCAGCATTTT.